Following are 10 T cell receptor beta chains from one sample sequenced in a study of blood T cell repertoires in COVID-19. Only in-frame clones appear in the TCRdb table, and some are missing; sequencing was by immunoSEQ multiplex PCR. This sample has roughly 100,000 clones, with roughly 78% found just once. Sequencing was carried out using peripheral blood. The receptors derive from a woman of 80 years or more with active or convalescent COVID-19.

Within the sample, this clone is hyperexpanded (1% or more). The chain joins TRBV28 to TRBJ2-7; 10 bases agree with TRBD2. J was trimmed by 3 bases and V by 2 bases; bases with no gene match: 7. This CDR3 is 16 amino acids long. Germline CDR1 MDHEN, CDR2 SYDVKM. The CDR3 DNA is TGTGCCAGCAGTTTAGAGTACCTAGCGGGGGACTACGAGCAGTACTTC. Amino acid sequence: CASSLEYLAGDYEQYF.

This clone appeared a few times. The chain has TRBV5-5 and TRBJ1-3, with D possibly being TRBD1 (6 bases). Germline V gene data show CDR1 as SGHKS and CDR2 as YYEKEE (reference sequence). The CDR3 covers 16 residues. Trimming removed 0 bases at V and 8 bases at J, with 18 bases between. The CDR3 nucleotides are TGTGCCAGCAGCTTGGAACAGGGAAGATATTCGGACACCATATATTTT. This sequence encodes CASSLEQGRYSDTIYF.

V gene TRBV5-4 combines with J gene TRBJ2-2; TRBD2 agrees at 10 bases. The CDR3 is 15 amino acids. V dropped 3 bases and J dropped 4; count of bases not matched to a gene: 3. Germline CDR1 and CDR2: SGHNT and YYREEE (reference sequence). In DNA form, the CDR3 reads TGTGCCAGCAGCTATACTAGCGGGACCACCGGGGAGCTGTTTTTT. Translation gives CASSYTSGTTGELFF.

This rearrangement joins TRBV28 to TRBJ2-1, with 10 bases lining up with TRBD2. The CDR3 consists of 14 residues. The V segment lost 6 bases and the J segment 12 bases; nucleotides outside the gene matches: 11. Germline lookup yields CDR1 MDHEN and CDR2 SYDVKM. The CDR3 DNA reads as TGTGCCAGCAGCTCGGTTCTAGCGGGAGATTCGCAGTTCTTC. Encoded protein: CASSSVLAGDSQFF.

The chain joins TRBV7-2 to TRBJ1-4, with 7 bases fitting TRBD1. This CDR3 is built from 15 residues. J was trimmed by 5 bases and V by 3 bases; bases with no gene match: 6. CDR1 and CDR2 (germline): SGHTA, FQGNSA. The CDR3 region is CASSFRTGPNEKLFF. The CDR3 nucleotides read TGTGCCAGCAGCTTCCGGACAGGACCAAATGAAAAACTGTTTTTT.

This chain uses TRBV4-2 with TRBJ2-7, with D tentatively TRBD1 (5 bases). The V gene's germline CDR1 is LGHNA and CDR2 YNFKEQ. The CDR3 extends over 14 amino acids. The V and J ends lost 2 bases and 4 bases respectively, with 12 bases between them. The CDR3 DNA reads as TGTGCCAGCAGCCAACCAGGGCAGGAGTACGAGCAGTACTTC. This gives the protein CASSQPGQEYEQYF.

V is TRBV5-8 and J is TRBJ2-7; tentatively, D is TRBD2 (5 bases). The ends were cut back, 4 bases at V and 6 bases at J, with 11 bases in the middle. There are 12 residues in the CDR3. CDR1 and CDR2 from the germline V gene are SGHTS and YDEGEE. Here the CDR3 reads CASSLSRGEQYF. CDR3 in DNA: TGTGCCAGCAGCCTGAGCCGGGGCGAGCAGTACTTC.

This clone has only a few counts. CDR3 loop: CATSRQTGNQPQHF. The CDR3 DNA reads as TGTGCCACCAGCAGACAAACAGGCAATCAGCCCCAGCATTTT. The V call is TRBV15, the J call TRBJ1-5; D is unclear. Germline V gene sequence: CDR1 LNHNV, CDR2 YYDKDF (reference sequence). The CDR3 consists of 14 residues. Trimming pared 2 bases from V and 2 bases from J, leaving 7 bases between.

The genes are TRBV19 and TRBJ1-2; 8 bases line up with TRBD1. Germline V gives CDR1 LNHDA, CDR2 SQIVND (reference sequence). V trimming: 6 bases; J trimming: 7 bases; junction bases outside the gene matches: 10. This CDR3 is built from 14 residues. The CDR3: CASSTSGQGVGYTF. In DNA form, the CDR3 reads TGTGCCAGTAGCACCTCTGGACAGGGAGTTGGCTACACCTTC. The whole variable domain, filled in from reference TRBV19 and TRBJ1-2, reads DGGITQSPKYLFRKEGQNVTLSCEQNLNHDAMYWYRQDPGQGLRLIYYSQIVNDFQKGDIAEGYSVSREKKESFPLTVTSAQKNPTAFYLCASSTSGQGVGYTFGSGTRLTVV.

The chain combines TRBV5-1 with TRBJ1-3, with 7 bases identical to TRBD1. Per the germline V gene, CDR1 is SGHRS and CDR2 is YFSETQ. The CDR3 runs to 14 residues. Germline trimming cut 4 bases from V and 2 bases from J; bases unmatched to any gene: 3. The CDR3 here is CASSADRAGNTIYF. CDR3 bases: TGCGCCAGCAGCGCAGACAGGGCTGGAAACACCATATATTTT.